The 9 T cell receptor beta chains below come from one sample, sequenced in a study of blood T cell repertoires in COVID-19. Clones were read by immunoSEQ multiplex PCR, and TCRdb kept only the in-frame ones, dropping some. The sample gives about 190,000 clones, around four fifths of which show up once; under 7.5% is in the top ten. Sequences were obtained from peripheral blood. These receptors all come from a woman aged 40 to 50 with acute or convalescent COVID-19.

The chain uses TRBV15 and TRBJ2-7; 9 bases agree with TRBD1. This CDR3 contains 13 residues. Germline values: CDR1 LNHNV, CDR2 YYDKDF (reference sequence). V lost 6 bases and J lost 3; bases outside the gene matches: 3. DNA of the CDR3: TGTGCCACCAGAGAGGGACAGGGCTACGAGCAGTACTTC. Translation gives CATREGQGYEQYF.

The chain joins TRBV6-5 to TRBJ1-5; the match to TRBD1 covers 8 bases. Germline values: CDR1 MNHEY, CDR2 SVGAGI. CDR3 length equals 15 residues. The J segment lost 5 bases and the V segment lost 5 bases, leaving 8 bases of the junction unmatched. The CDR3 coding sequence is TGTGCCAGCAGTAACCGGACAGGGTATCATCAGCCCCAGCATTTT. Translation gives CASSNRTGYHQPQHF.

The chain combines TRBV6-1 with TRBJ1-6; D perhaps matches TRBD1 (6 bases). The CDR3 extends over 15 amino acids. V shed 2 bases and J shed 6 bases, with 11 bases lying between them. Germline lookup yields CDR1 MNHNS and CDR2 SASEGT. The CDR3 loop reads CASSEIQGANSPLHF. The CDR3 bases are TGTGCCAGCAGTGAAATACAGGGAGCTAATTCACCCCTCCACTTT.

V is TRBV7-2 and J is TRBJ2-5; 7 positions agree with TRBD1. The J segment lost 0 bases and the V segment lost 6 bases, leaving 7 bases of the junction unmatched. The CDR3 consists of 15 residues. Germline CDR1 is SGHTA and CDR2 is FQGNSA. The CDR3 loop is CASRGGQHYQETQYF. DNA for the CDR3: TGTGCCAGCAGAGGGGGACAGCACTACCAAGAGACCCAGTACTTC.

This chain uses TRBV6-5 with TRBJ1-5; the D gene is possibly TRBD1 (5 bases). Germline-derived CDR1 and CDR2 are MNHEY and SVGAGI. The CDR3 runs 13 residues. Trimming cost V 5 bases and J 7 bases, with 12 bases left between them. The CDR3 loop reads CASSQGFGQPQHF. For the CDR3, the DNA is TGTGCCAGCAGTCAGGGCTTTGGCCAGCCCCAGCATTTT.

The chain recombines TRBV19 with TRBJ2-7; 9 bases line up with TRBD1. V lost 8 bases and J lost 0; bases outside the gene matches: 8. The V gene's germline CDR1 is LNHDA and CDR2 SQIVND (reference sequence). The CDR3 length is 15 residues. Here the CDR3 DNA reads TGTGCCAGTTCGCCGGGGACAGGGAGCTCCTACGAGCAGTACTTC. Amino acid sequence: CASSPGTGSSYEQYF.

This clone came up once. The chain recombines TRBV5-8 with TRBJ2-7; 7 bases are a match to TRBD2. CDR3 length: 15 amino acids. Per the germline V gene, CDR1 is SGHTS and CDR2 is YDEGEE. The junction had 6 bases not matched to a gene; V was cut back by 0 bases and J by 3 bases. CDR3 nucleotides: TGTGCCAGCAGCTTGGGCGGGAGTATCATCTACGAGCAGTACTTC. Its protein product is CASSLGGSIIYEQYF.

This sequence joins TRBV6-5 and TRBJ2-4, with 8 bases lining up with TRBD1. Trimming removed 8 bases from V and 9 bases from J; junction bases left unmatched: 6. CDR3 size: 12 residues. Germline CDR1 is MNHEY and CDR2 is SVGAGI. CDR3 loop: CASEGQGAIQYF. The CDR3 DNA follows: TGTGCCAGCGAGGGGCAGGGGGCCATTCAGTACTTC.

Only one count was recorded for this clone. The chain recombines TRBV6-5 with TRBJ2-7, with D possibly being TRBD1 (6 bases). This CDR3 region has 14 residues. V was trimmed by 6 bases and J by 1 base, leaving 13 bases between them. Germline assignment: CDR1 MNHEY and CDR2 SVGAGI. This chain's CDR3 is CASRKRDTSYEQYF. The CDR3 bases are TGTGCCAGCAGGAAGAGGGACACATCCTACGAGCAGTACTTC.